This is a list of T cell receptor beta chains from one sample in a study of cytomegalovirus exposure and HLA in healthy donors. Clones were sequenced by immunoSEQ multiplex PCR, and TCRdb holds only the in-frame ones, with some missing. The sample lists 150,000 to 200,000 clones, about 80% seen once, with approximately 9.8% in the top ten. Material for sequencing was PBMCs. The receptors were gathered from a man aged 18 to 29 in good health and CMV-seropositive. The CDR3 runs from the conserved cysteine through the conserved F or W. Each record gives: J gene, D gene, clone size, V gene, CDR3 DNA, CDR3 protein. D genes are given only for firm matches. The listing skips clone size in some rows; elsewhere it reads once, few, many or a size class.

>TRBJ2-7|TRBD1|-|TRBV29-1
TGCAGCGTTGAAGGGATGCCGGGACAGAGCTCCTACGAGCAGTACTTC
CSVEGMPGQSSYEQYF
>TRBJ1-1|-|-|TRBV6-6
TGTGCCAGCATAGGCAAGGCGGCGGGCACTGAAGCTTTCTTT
CASIGKAAGTEAFF
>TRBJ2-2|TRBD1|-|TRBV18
TGTGCCAGCTCCCCGGACAGGGCGAACACCGGGGAGCTGTTTTTT
CASSPDRANTGELFF
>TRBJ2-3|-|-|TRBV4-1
TGCGCCACCCGGACAGGCGGGGGCACAGATACGCAGTATTTT
CATRTGGGTDTQYF
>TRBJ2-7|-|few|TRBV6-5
TGTGCCAGCGGTAGCTCCTACGAGCAGTACTTC
CASGSSYEQYF
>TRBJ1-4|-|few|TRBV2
TGTGCCAGCAGAGAGCAGGGAAATGAAAAACTGTTTTTT
CASREQGNEKLFF
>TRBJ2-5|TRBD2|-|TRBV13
TGTGCCAGCAGCTTACTAGCGGGAGGGTGGGAGACCCAGTACTTC
CASSLLAGGWETQYF
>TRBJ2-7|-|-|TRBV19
TGTGCCAGTAGTATGGGAGACGGAAGACCCTACGAGCAGTACTTC
CASSMGDGRPYEQYF
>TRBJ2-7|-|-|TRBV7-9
TGTGCCAGCAGCTTAACGACAGAGACCTTCTACGAGCAGTACTTC
CASSLTTETFYEQYF
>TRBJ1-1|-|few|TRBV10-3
TGTGCCATCAGTGAGGCAGGGGCGGAAGCTTTCTTT
CAISEAGAEAFF
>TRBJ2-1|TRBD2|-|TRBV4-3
TGCGCCAGCAGCCTGGGACTACCAAACAATGAGCAGTTCTTC
CASSLGLPNNEQFF
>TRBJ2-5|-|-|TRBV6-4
TGTGCCAGCAGGGAGGACGGATCACAGTACTTC
CASREDGSQYF
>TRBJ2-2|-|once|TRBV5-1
TGCGCCAGCAGCTTGGCAGGGTACGACGGGGAGCTGTTTTTT
CASSLAGYDGELFF
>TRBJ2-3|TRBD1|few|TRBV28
TGTGCCAGCAGCCCTCGTCGGGGACGACAGGGGGCGAATACGCAGTATTTT
CASSPRRGRQGANTQYF
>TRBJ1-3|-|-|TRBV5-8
TGTGCCAGCAGCTTGGACGCATCTGAGAACACCATATATTTT
CASSLDASENTIYF
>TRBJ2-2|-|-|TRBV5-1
TGCGCCAGCAGCCGGACTGAACCGAACACCGGGGAGCTGTTTTTT
CASSRTEPNTGELFF
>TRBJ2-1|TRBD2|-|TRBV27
TGTGCCAGCAGTCCAGAAGCCGGGACTAGTAGAGTGCAGTTCTTC
CASSPEAGTSRVQFF
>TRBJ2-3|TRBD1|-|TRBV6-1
TGTGCCAGCAGTGATGGCCTCCGCCGAGGGGGCGCGGATACGCAGTATTTT
CASSDGLRRGGADTQYF
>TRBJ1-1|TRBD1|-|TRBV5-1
TGCGCCAGCAGCATAGGACAGGGGGACACTGAAGCTTTCTTT
CASSIGQGDTEAFF
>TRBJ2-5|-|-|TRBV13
TGTGCCAGCAGTCTAGTGGGGGGGCGAGAGACCCAGTACTTC
CASSLVGGRETQYF
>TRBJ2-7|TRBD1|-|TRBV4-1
TGCGCCAGCAGTTGGAACAGGGGGTCCTACGAGCAGTACTTC
CASSWNRGSYEQYF
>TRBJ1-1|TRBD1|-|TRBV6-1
TGTGCCAGCAGTTTACAGGGGGCCCTGAACACTGAAGCTTTCTTT
CASSLQGALNTEAFF
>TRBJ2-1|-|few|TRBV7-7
TGTGCCAGCAGCCTATCTAGGGGAAATGAGCAGTTCTTC
CASSLSRGNEQFF
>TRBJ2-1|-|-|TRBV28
TGTGCCAGCAGTTTTTTGACGGGAGTTAGTAAGGGTGAGCAGTTCTTC
CASSFLTGVSKGEQFF
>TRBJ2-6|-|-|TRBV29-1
TGCAGCGTCGAGTCTATCGGGGCCAACGTCCTGACTTTC
CSVESIGANVLTF
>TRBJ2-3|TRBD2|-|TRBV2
TGTGCCAGCAGTGAAACTAGCGGGAGTAGGACAGATACGCAGTATTTT
CASSETSGSRTDTQYF
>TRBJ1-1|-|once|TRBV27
TGTGCCAGCAGTTTTCGCGGGGGGCACACTGAAGCTTTCTTT
CASSFRGGHTEAFF
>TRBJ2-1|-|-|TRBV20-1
TGCAGTGCTAGAGTAGTCTATGAGCAGTTCTTC
CSARVVYEQFF
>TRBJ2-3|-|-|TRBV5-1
TGCGCCAGCAGCTTCCAAGGACTTCCCACAGATACGCAGTATTTT
CASSFQGLPTDTQYF
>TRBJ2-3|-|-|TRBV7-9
TGTGCCAGCAGCAAAACTAGTTCTCTTTACACAGATACGCAGTATTTT
CASSKTSSLYTDTQYF
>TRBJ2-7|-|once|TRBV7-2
TGTGCCAGCAGCTCTGGGTGGAGCTCCTACGAGCAGTACTTC
CASSSGWSSYEQYF
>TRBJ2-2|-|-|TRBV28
TGTGCCAGCAGCCGGCTAGCAGGTTCCACCGGGGAGCTGTTTTTT
CASSRLAGSTGELFF
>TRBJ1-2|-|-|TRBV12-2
TGTGCAAGTCGCTCGGGGCGGGACAGGGGGATCTATGGCTACACCTTC
CASRSGRDRGIYGYTF
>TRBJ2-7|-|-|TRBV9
TGTGCCAGCAGCGCCCAGGACATTTCCTACGAGCAGTACTTC
CASSAQDISYEQYF
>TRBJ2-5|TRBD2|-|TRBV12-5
TGTGCTAGTGGTTTGGGACTAGCGGAGACCCAGTACTTC
CASGLGLAETQYF
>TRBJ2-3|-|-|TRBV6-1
TGTGCCAGCAGTGAAAGACAGGCCGAGACGACTAGCACAGATACGCAGTATTTT
CASSERQAETTSTDTQYF
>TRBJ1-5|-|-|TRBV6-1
TGTGCCAGCAGTGAAGAGGGAGTCAGAAATCAGCCCCAGCATTTT
CASSEEGVRNQPQHF
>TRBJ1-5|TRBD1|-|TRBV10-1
TGCGCCAGCGTCACGGGACAGCACCCCTATAGCAATCAGCCCCAGCATTTT
CASVTGQHPYSNQPQHF
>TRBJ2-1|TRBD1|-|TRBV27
TGTGCCAGCACTCATCATGGAGGCGGCAGGGGGAATGAGCAGTTCTTC
CASTHHGGGRGNEQFF
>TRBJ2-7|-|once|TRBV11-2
TGTGCCAGCAGCTTGGGGCGGGGCGAGCAGTACTTC
CASSLGRGEQYF
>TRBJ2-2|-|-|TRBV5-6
TGTGCCAGCAGCTTCTATTGGGTAGCGCGGGACACCGGGGAGCTGTTTTTT
CASSFYWVARDTGELFF
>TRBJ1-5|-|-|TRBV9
TGTGCCAGCAGCGTAGATGGAGAAAGCAATCAGCCCCAGCATTTT
CASSVDGESNQPQHF
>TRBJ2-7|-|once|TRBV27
TGTGCCAGCAGTTTATCCGGCGGCGAACAGTACTTC
CASSLSGGEQYF
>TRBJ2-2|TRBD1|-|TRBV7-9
TGTGCCAGCAGCCCCAAGTCCGGGACAGGGCGGAACACCGGGGAGCTGTTTTTT
CASSPKSGTGRNTGELFF
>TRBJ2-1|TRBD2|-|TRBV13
TGTGCCAGCAGCCCTCGGGGGTGGGGGAGGGAAAGCTCCTACAATGAGCAGTTCTTC
CASSPRGWGRESSYNEQFF
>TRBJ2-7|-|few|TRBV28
TGTGCCAGCAGCCCGTTCCTGGGAGGATCCTACGAGCAGTACTTC
CASSPFLGGSYEQYF
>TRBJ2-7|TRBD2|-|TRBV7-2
TGTGCCAGCAGCCCCCGACTAGGACTAGCGGGAGCCCACGAGCAGTACTTC
CASSPRLGLAGAHEQYF
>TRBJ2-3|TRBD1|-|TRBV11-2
TGTGCCAGCAGCTTTAGCGTTGGGACAGGGAAGGATACGCAGTATTTT
CASSFSVGTGKDTQYF
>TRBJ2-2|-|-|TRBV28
TGTGCCAGCAGATCGGGGGGCGCGGGCACCGGGGAGCTGTTTTTT
CASRSGGAGTGELFF
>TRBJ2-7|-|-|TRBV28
TGTGCCAGCAGCAAACAGATCTCCTACGAGCAGTACTTC
CASSKQISYEQYF
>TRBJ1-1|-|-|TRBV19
TGTGCCAGTAGGACCCGTGAGGGCACTGAAGCTTTCTTT
CASRTREGTEAFF
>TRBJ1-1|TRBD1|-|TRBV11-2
TGTGCCAGCAGCAAACAGGGGTGGAACACTGAAGCTTTCTTT
CASSKQGWNTEAFF
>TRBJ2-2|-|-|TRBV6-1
TGTGCCAGCAGCCCCCAGGCGGGAACCGGGGAGCTGTTTTTT
CASSPQAGTGELFF